This T cell receptor beta chain was captured by sequencing in a study of beta chain features in type 1 diabetes. Study observations and caveats: No resolution was reached here on whether HLA type influences TCRB rearrangement.

A note on this clone: The antigen remains unidentified.

Trimming took 0 bases from V and 1 from J; bases not matched to a gene: 2. CDR3 length: 15 residues. Germline values: CDR1 GTSNPN, CDR2 SVGIG (reference sequence). Reverse transcription of all isolated RNA meant that expressed TCRB transcripts were sequenced. TCRdb's copy holds only in-frame clones and misses some; the assay was immunoSEQ multiplex PCR. The sample has just over 150,000 clones, 8.5% to 14% seen once. The receptor comes from a man between 18 and 29 years old in good health. Specimen: central memory CD4+ T cells from blood. The rearrangement links TRBV30 to TRBJ2-2; 7 nucleotides agree with TRBD2. The CDR3 DNA sequence: TGTGCCTGGAGTGTAGGACTAGTGAACACCGGGGAGCTGTTTTTT. This sequence encodes CAWSVGLVNTGELFF.